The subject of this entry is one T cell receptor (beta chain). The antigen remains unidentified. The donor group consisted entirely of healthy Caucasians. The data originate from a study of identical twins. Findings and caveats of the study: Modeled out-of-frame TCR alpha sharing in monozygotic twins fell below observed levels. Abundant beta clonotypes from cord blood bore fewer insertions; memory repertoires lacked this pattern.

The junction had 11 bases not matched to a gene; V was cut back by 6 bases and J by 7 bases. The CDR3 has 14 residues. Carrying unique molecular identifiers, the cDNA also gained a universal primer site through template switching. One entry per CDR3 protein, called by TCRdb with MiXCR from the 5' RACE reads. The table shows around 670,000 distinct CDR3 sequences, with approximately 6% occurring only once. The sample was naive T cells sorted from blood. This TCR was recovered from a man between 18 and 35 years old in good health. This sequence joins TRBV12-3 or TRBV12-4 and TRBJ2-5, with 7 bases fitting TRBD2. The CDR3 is CASSLAGRVRTQYF. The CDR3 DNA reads TGTGCCAGCAGCCTAGCTGGGAGGGTGAGGACCCAGTACTTC.